These 23 T cell receptor beta chains originate from one sample sequenced in a study of T cells in Graves' hyperthyroidism and ophthalmopathy. RNA transcripts yielded amplified TCR beta CDR3 regions. The HTBI primer set drove a first-round RT-PCR of the TCR CDR3. TCRdb reprocessed the multiplex PCR reads with MiXCR, giving one entry per CDR3 protein. The sample lists under 250,000 distinct CDR3 sequences, almost 25% occurring once. Sequencing was done on a sample of blood. The receptors derive from a woman aged 40 to 50 with Graves' ophthalmopathy.

This clonotype appeared many times. The V call is TRBV27, the J call TRBJ1-2; D is possibly TRBD1 (6 bases). Germline V gene data show CDR1 as MNHEY and CDR2 as SMNVEV (reference sequence). With 7 bases removed from V and 2 bases from J, the gap between germline ends came to 11 bases. This CDR3 contains 13 residues. This chain's CDR3 is CASKQTGNYGYTF. In DNA, the CDR3 is TGTGCCAGCAAACAGACAGGAAACTATGGCTACACCTTC.

There are many counts of this clonotype. The chain uses TRBV7-3 and TRBJ2-7; 13 bases fit TRBD2. After removal of 2 bases from V and 5 bases from J, the junction contained 6 bases not matched to a gene. In germline, CDR1 is SGHTA, CDR2 FQGTGA. The CDR3 contains 16 residues. The DNA for the CDR3 is TGTGCCAGCAGCTTAGAAGGGACTAGCGGGACGCACGAGCAGTACTTC. Encoded protein: CASSLEGTSGTHEQYF.

At least ten counts were recorded for this clonotype. V usage is TRBV6-5 and J usage is TRBJ1-1; TRBD1 matches at 10 bases. With V trimmed by 0 bases and J by 5 bases, 3 bases remained unmatched. Per germline, CDR1 MNHEY and CDR2 SVGAGI. CDR3 size: 15 residues. CDR3 bases: TGTGCCAGCAGTTACTCCAGGGACAGGGGAACTGAAGCTTTCTTT. Translation: CASSYSRDRGTEAFF.

J is TRBJ1-5 and V is TRBV27; no reliable D call. Trimming removed 5 bases from V and 2 bases from J, with 13 bases in between. CDR1 is MNHEY, CDR2 SMNVEV, per germline (reference sequence). The CDR3 length is 15 residues. The CDR3 nucleotides are TGTGCCAGCAGTCCACAATCCGGGGGCAATCAGCCCCAGCATTTT. Its protein product is CASSPQSGGNQPQHF.

This clonotype has a count of ten or more. The gene calls are TRBV12-3 or TRBV12-4 and TRBJ2-1; D unresolved. There are 13 residues in the CDR3. Deletions cut 5 bases from V and 8 bases from J, with 13 bases between. CDR3 in DNA: TGTGCCAGCAGTCCCGGAAGTAACGATGAGCAGTTCTTC. This translates into CASSPGSNDEQFF.

This sequence joins TRBV11-2 and TRBJ2-5, with D perhaps assigned TRBD1 or TRBD2 (5 bases each). Per the germline V gene, CDR1 is SGHAT and CDR2 is FQNNGV. Trimming left V 3 bases short and J 0 bases short, with 11 bases between. This CDR3 has 15 amino acids. CDR3 loop: CASSFYGAYQETQYF. CDR3 sequence (DNA): TGTGCCAGCAGCTTCTACGGGGCGTACCAAGAGACCCAGTACTTC. Full variable domain (remainder filled in from reference TRBV11-2 and TRBJ2-5): EAGVAQSPRYKIIEKRQSVAFWCNPISGHATLYWYQQILGQGPKLLIQFQNNGVVDDSQLPKDRFSAERLKGVDSTLKIQPAKLEDSAVYLCASSFYGAYQETQYFGPGTRLLVL.

This chain uses TRBV7-8 with TRBJ2-5; D not resolved. The ends were cut back, 2 bases at V and 4 bases at J, with 11 bases in the middle. CDR1 is SGHVS and CDR2 is FQNEAQ in the germline V gene. The CDR3 consists of 14 residues. In DNA form, the CDR3 reads TGTGCCAGCAGCTTAATGGGAAATAGAGAGACCCAGTACTTC. It encodes CASSLMGNRETQYF. Combining the CDR3 with reference TRBV7-8 and TRBJ2-5 gives the whole variable domain GAGVSQSPRYKVAKRGQDVALRCDPISGHVSLFWYQQALGQGPEFLTYFQNEAQLDKSGLPSDRFFAERPEGSVSTLKIQRTQQEDSAVYLCASSLMGNRETQYFGPGTRLLVL.

This clonotype appeared many times. The V gene is TRBV7-2, the J gene TRBJ2-3; 10 nucleotides line up with TRBD2. Germline values: CDR1 SGHTA, CDR2 FQGNSA. V was clipped by 0 bases and J by 4 bases; unmatched bases: 4. This CDR3 is 16 amino acids long. The CDR3 coding sequence is TGTGCCAGCAGCTTAGCGATAGCGGGAGGTTCAGATACGCAGTATTTT. Amino acids: CASSLAIAGGSDTQYF. The complete variable domain, with remaining parts taken from reference TRBV7-2 and TRBJ2-3, reads GAGVSQSPSNKVTEKGKDVELRCDPISGHTALYWYRQSLGQGLEFLIYFQGNSAPDKSGLPSDRFSAERTGGSVSTLTIQRTQQEDSAVYLCASSLAIAGGSDTQYFGPGTRLTVL.

This clonotype was detected a few times. This sequence joins TRBV7-8 and TRBJ1-3; D is uncertain. Trimming pared 0 bases from V and 7 bases from J, leaving 10 bases between. CDR3 length equals 14 residues. Germline CDR1 SGHVS, CDR2 FQNEAQ. Here the CDR3 DNA reads TGTGCCAGCAGCTTAGCAGGTTTTACGAACACCATATATTTT. Translated: CASSLAGFTNTIYF.

The table lists this clonotype with many counts. The chain uses TRBV20-1 and TRBJ2-7, with no clear D. This CDR3 contains 12 residues. V was trimmed by 1 base and J by 3 bases, leaving 7 bases between them. Germline CDR1 is DFQATT and CDR2 is SNEGSKA (reference sequence). In DNA form, the CDR3 reads TGCAGTGCTAGAGCGGATAGCTACGAGCAGTACTTC. Translating gives CSARADSYEQYF.

The chain joins TRBV11-2 to TRBJ2-2, with 7 bases that match TRBD1. The CDR3 has 16 residues. The junction had 9 bases not matched to a gene; V was cut back by 1 base and J by 7 bases. The V gene's germline CDR1 is SGHAT and CDR2 FQNNGV. CDR3 DNA: TGTGCCAGCAGCTTAGGAGGCAGGGGGTCGAACGGGGAGCTGTTTTTT. It encodes CASSLGGRGSNGELFF.

In this sample, this clonotype turned up many times. The chain is built from TRBV28 and TRBJ2-2; D is perhaps TRBD1 or TRBD2 (5 bases each). CDR1 and CDR2 from the germline V gene are MDHEN and SYDVKM. V dropped 1 base and J dropped 3 bases, with 18 bases sitting between them. CDR3 size: 18 residues. This CDR3 is CASSLSIGTEVYTGELFF. The CDR3 bases are TGTGCCAGCAGTTTATCGATTGGGACCGAGGTCTACACCGGGGAGCTGTTTTTT. Filled out from reference TRBV28 and TRBJ2-2, the complete variable domain reads DVKVTQSSRYLVKRTGEKVFLECVQDMDHENMFWYRQDPGLGLRLIYFSYDVKMKEKGDIPEGYSVSREKKERFSLILESASTNQTSMYLCASSLSIGTEVYTGELFFGEGSRLTVL.

V gene TRBV14 combines with J gene TRBJ1-1; perhaps TRBD1 as D (6 bases). V shed 6 bases and J shed 2 bases, with 13 bases lying between them. The CDR3 consists of 14 residues. Germline V lookup: CDR1 SGHDN, CDR2 FVKESK. CDR3 amino acids: CASREQGINTEAFF. The DNA of the CDR3 is TGTGCCAGCAGAGAACAGGGAATTAACACTGAAGCTTTCTTT.

This clonotype was counted ten times or more. This chain connects TRBV3-1 to TRBJ2-7, with 9 bases lining up with TRBD2. Germline assignment: CDR1 LGHDT and CDR2 YNNKEL (reference sequence). V shed 0 bases, J shed 10 bases, and the junction held 7 bases outside the gene matches. The CDR3 is 14 amino acids. The CDR3 bases are TGTGCCAGCAGCCAAGACCCTCGGGGACTAGCACAGTACTTC. Its translation is CASSQDPRGLAQYF.

In regard to this clonotype: Sequence at one end of the junction differs from germline and may be a read error. The J gene is TRBJ2-7, the V gene TRBV6-1; tentative D call: TRBD2 (6 bases). Germline V CDR1 and CDR2: MNHNS, SASEGT. There are 12 residues in the CDR3. CDR3 residues: CASSLEDYGQYF. CDR3 DNA sequence: TGTGCCAGCAGCTTGGAGGACTACGGGCAGTACTTC.

This clonotype has a handful of counts. The chain uses TRBV2 and TRBJ2-4, with 7 nucleotides matching TRBD1. This CDR3 has 11 amino acids. Per the germline V gene, CDR1 is SNHLY and CDR2 is FYNNEI. V was pared by 4 bases and J by 10 bases, with 1 base of the junction left unmatched. The CDR3: CASSAQGIQYF. For the CDR3, the DNA is TGTGCCAGCAGTGCACAGGGGATTCAGTACTTC.

There are many counts of this clonotype. The rearrangement joins TRBV28 to TRBJ2-7; 7 nucleotides agree with TRBD2. The CDR3 has 14 amino acids. Germline CDR1 and CDR2: MDHEN and SYDVKM. V was pared by 5 bases and J by 3 bases, with 7 bases of the junction left unmatched. The CDR3, as DNA: TGTGCCAGCAGTAAGTCCGGGAGGCGCTACGAGCAGTACTTC. The encoded protein is CASSKSGRRYEQYF. Using reference TRBV28 and TRBJ2-7 for the parts outside the CDR3, the full variable domain is DVKVTQSSRYLVKRTGEKVFLECVQDMDHENMFWYRQDPGLGLRLIYFSYDVKMKEKGDIPEGYSVSREKKERFSLILESASTNQTSMYLCASSKSGRRYEQYFGPGTRLTVT.

This clonotype has only a few counts. This chain joins TRBV9 and TRBJ2-5; D may be TRBD1 (6 bases). Trimming removed 0 bases from V and 5 bases from J, with 11 bases in between. The CDR3 runs to 14 residues. Germline CDR1 SGDLS, CDR2 YYNGEE. CDR3 coding DNA: TGTGCCAGCAGCGTAGATGGGGGCACGGAGACCCAGTACTTC. The encoded protein is CASSVDGGTETQYF.

This chain uses TRBV27 with TRBJ1-5; D uncertain. This CDR3 region has 16 residues. The germline CDR1 and CDR2 sequences are MNHEY and SMNVEV (reference sequence). Between the trimmed V and J ends, which lost 4 bases and 0 bases, there was a span of 13 bases. CDR3 amino acids: CASSSAVGISNQPQHF. CDR3 coding DNA: TGTGCCAGCAGTTCGGCAGTCGGTATTAGCAATCAGCCCCAGCATTTT.

This clonotype was found many times. This chain links TRBV7-9 with TRBJ2-2, with D unclear. Germline V gene lookup returns CDR1 SEHNR and CDR2 FQNEAQ (reference sequence). This CDR3 has 15 residues. V was cut by 5 bases and J by 6 bases, with 16 bases left in between. The CDR3 nucleotides read TGTGCCAGCAGCCCTAGTGGATCGATGGCCGGGGAGCTGTTTTTT. Its protein product is CASSPSGSMAGELFF.

This clonotype was counted many times. The chain carries TRBV27 and TRBJ2-7; 10 bases agree with TRBD1. J gave up 5 bases and V 5 bases, and 12 bases lay outside the gene matches. Looked up from germline, CDR1 is MNHEY and CDR2 is SMNVEV (reference sequence). There are 16 residues in the CDR3. This chain's CDR3 is CASSQYWTGGADEQYF. The CDR3 DNA follows: TGTGCCAGCAGTCAGTACTGGACAGGGGGTGCGGACGAGCAGTACTTC.

This clonotype was counted at least ten times. The V gene is TRBV29-1, the J gene TRBJ2-7; 13 bases match TRBD2. Germline-derived CDR1 and CDR2 are SQVTM and ANQGSEA. The trim removed 4 bases at V and 3 bases at J, leaving 6 bases unmatched. The CDR3 length is 15 residues. The CDR3 loop is CSVAVTSGRNYEQYF. The CDR3 DNA is TGCAGCGTTGCCGTGACTAGCGGGAGGAACTACGAGCAGTACTTC.

This clonotype has a count of ten or more. J is TRBJ2-7 and V is TRBV13; 11 nucleotides line up with TRBD2. This CDR3 spans 15 amino acids. CDR1 is PRHDT, CDR2 FYEKMQ, per germline (reference sequence). V gave up 5 bases and J gave up 3 bases; unmatched junction bases: 6. In nucleotides, the CDR3 is TGTGCCAGCAGCCGCGGGACTAGCGGATACTACGAGCAGTACTTC. Protein: CASSRGTSGYYEQYF.